These 29 T cell receptor beta chains came from one sample sequenced in a study of cytomegalovirus exposure and HLA in healthy donors. The PCR had 60 Vbeta and 13 Jbeta primers. Profiled with immunoSEQ multiplex PCR; TCRdb holds only in-frame clones, not every one. The sample carries about 230,000 clones, more than 75% recorded once. The sequenced sample consisted of PBMCs. The origin of the receptors is a human donor in good health.

This clone has just one count. The chain employs TRBV4-3 and TRBJ1-4; 9 bases map to TRBD1. The CDR3 totals 18 residues. The germline V gene encodes CDR1 LGHNA and CDR2 YSLEER. V shed 4 bases and J 0 bases; nucleotides not matched to a gene: 9. Written as DNA, the CDR3 is TGCGCCAGCAGCCCAAGATCGGACAGGGGATCAACTAATGAAAAACTGTTTTTT. This sequence encodes CASSPRSDRGSTNEKLFF.

The J gene is TRBJ1-1, the V gene TRBV7-3; D is possibly TRBD1 (6 bases). The CDR3 runs 16 residues. Germline V gene lookup returns CDR1 SGHTA and CDR2 FQGTGA. The V gene lost 5 bases and the J gene lost 3 bases, with 19 bases spanning the gap. CDR3 in DNA: TGTGCCAGCAGCCCAGGGGCAACTCAGGGAGACACTGAAGCTTTCTTT. It yields the protein CASSPGATQGDTEAFF.

On this clone itself: Sequence at one end of the junction differs from germline and may be a read error. This chain links TRBV7-9 with TRBJ1-4; TRBD1 matches 10 bases. This CDR3 region has 16 residues. The germline V gene encodes CDR1 SEHNR and CDR2 FQNEAQ (reference sequence). CDR3 in amino acids: CSSSEGQGFQEEKLFF. CDR3 sequence (DNA): TGTTCCAGCAGCGAGGGACAGGGGTTTCAGGAGGAAAAACTGTTTTTT.

The chain combines TRBV7-9 with TRBJ1-5, with 8 positions matching TRBD1. This CDR3 has 16 residues. Germline V gives CDR1 SEHNR, CDR2 FQNEAQ (reference sequence). The DNA of the CDR3 is TGTTCCGGCGGGGTCGTTGACAGGGGCGACAATCAGCCCCAGCATTTT. As protein: CSGGVVDRGDNQPQHF.

The chain is built from TRBV2 and TRBJ2-7; D call uncertain. The CDR3 is made up of 10 amino acids. Germline CDR1 and CDR2: SNHLY and FYNNEI. Trimming removed 8 bases from V and 4 bases from J, with 6 bases in between. CDR3 sequence (DNA): TGTGCCAGCTTCCATTACGAGCAGTACTTC. Amino acids: CASFHYEQYF.

This clone is a singleton in its sample. The J gene is TRBJ2-7, the V gene TRBV7-3; 13 nucleotides line up with TRBD2. Germline-derived CDR1 and CDR2 are SGHTA and FQGTGA. V shed 4 bases, J shed 4 bases, and the junction held 7 bases outside the gene matches. The CDR3 consists of 16 residues. CDR3 in DNA: TGTGCCAGCAGCTCACAACCGGGACTAGCGGGGTACGAGCAGTACTTC. Its protein product is CASSSQPGLAGYEQYF.

J is TRBJ2-7 and V is TRBV5-1; the match to TRBD2 covers 8 bases. The CDR3 extends over 16 amino acids. CDR1 and CDR2 from the germline V gene are SGHRS and YFSETQ. The junction had 5 bases not matched to a gene; V was cut back by 0 bases and J by 0 bases. DNA for the CDR3: TGCGCCAGCAGCTTGGTGGCTAGCGGGCCCTCCTACGAGCAGTACTTC. Encoded protein: CASSLVASGPSYEQYF.

A few counts support this clone. The chain employs TRBV5-1 and TRBJ1-4, with D possibly matching TRBD1 (6 bases). Trimming took off 4 bases at V and 5 bases at J, with 9 bases between the two ends. Germline values: CDR1 SGHRS, CDR2 YFSETQ. CDR3 size: 13 residues. As DNA, the CDR3 is TGCGCCAGCAGCCCGGACAGAAATGAAAAACTGTTTTTT. As protein: CASSPDRNEKLFF. Together with reference TRBV5-1 and TRBJ1-4, the CDR3 gives the full variable domain: KAGVTQTPRYLIKTRGQQVTLSCSPISGHRSVSWYQQTPGQGLQFLFEYFSETQRNKGNFPGRFSGRQFSNSRSEMNVSTLELGDSALYLCASSPDRNEKLFFGSGTQLSVL.

The chain recombines TRBV28 with TRBJ2-3; 11 bases are shared with TRBD2. The CDR3 sequence is 15 residues long. Trimming cost V 6 bases and J 3 bases; bases outside gene matches: 5. Germline V CDR1 and CDR2: MDHEN, SYDVKM. DNA of the CDR3: TGTGCCAGCAGCCTTATAGCGGGAGGGACAGATACGCAGTATTTT. Amino acids: CASSLIAGGTDTQYF.

The gene calls are TRBV7-3 and TRBJ2-5, with 7 nucleotides matching TRBD1. Germline CDR1 is SGHTA and CDR2 is FQGTGA. The CDR3 is 13 residues long. The J segment lost 3 bases and the V segment lost 6 bases, leaving 4 bases of the junction unmatched. This chain's CDR3 is CASSIDREETQYF. The DNA for the CDR3 is TGTGCCAGCAGTATAGACAGGGAAGAGACCCAGTACTTC. Full variable domain (remainder filled in from reference TRBV7-3 and TRBJ2-5): GAGVSQTPSNKVTEKGKYVELRCDPISGHTALYWYRQSLGQGPEFLIYFQGTGAADDSGLPNDRFFAVRPEGSVSTLKIQRTERGDSAVYLCASSIDREETQYFGPGTRLLVL.

This clone has only one observation. This chain uses TRBV5-4 with TRBJ2-2, with TRBD2 matching over 10 bases. CDR1 and CDR2 (germline): SGHNT, YYREEE (reference sequence). V trimming: 6 bases; J trimming: 0 bases; junction bases outside the gene matches: 14. This CDR3 region has 19 residues. In nucleotides, the CDR3 is TGTGCCAGCACCTGGCGGGCTAGCGGGAGACTTGCGAACACCGGGGAGCTGTTTTTT. Translation: CASTWRASGRLANTGELFF.

The chain recombines TRBV7-8 with TRBJ2-5; the D gene is possibly TRBD2 (6 bases). The CDR3 is 13 residues long. The V gene lost 9 bases and the J gene lost 0 bases, with 11 bases spanning the gap. Germline-derived CDR1 and CDR2 are SGHVS and FQNEAQ. CDR3 nucleotide sequence: TGTGCCAGTACGGGGGAAAACCAAGAGACCCAGTACTTC. Protein: CASTGENQETQYF. The full variable domain, its missing parts supplied by reference TRBV7-8 and TRBJ2-5, is GAGVSQSPRYKVAKRGQDVALRCDPISGHVSLFWYQQALGQGPEFLTYFQNEAQLDKSGLPSDRFFAERPEGSVSTLKIQRTQQEDSAVYLCASTGENQETQYFGPGTRLLVL.

The gene calls are TRBV2 and TRBJ1-2; D gene ambiguous. Trimming removed 3 bases at V and 0 bases at J, with 11 bases between. Germline V gene sequence: CDR1 SNHLY, CDR2 FYNNEI. The CDR3 has 15 residues. The CDR3 sequence: CASSEGRPSNYGYTF. CDR3 bases: TGTGCCAGCAGTGAGGGCAGGCCGTCTAACTATGGCTACACCTTC.

This clone was recorded only once. The chain joins TRBV19 to TRBJ2-3, with TRBD2 matching 8 bases. Trimming cost V 4 bases and J 4 bases; bases outside gene matches: 10. The germline V gene has CDR1 LNHDA and CDR2 SQIVND (reference sequence). This CDR3 comprises 16 residues. For the CDR3, the DNA is TGTGCCAGTAGTAGACTAGCGTCTAAGTTGGCAGATACGCAGTATTTT. This codes for CASSRLASKLADTQYF. Full variable domain (rest looked up from reference TRBV19 and TRBJ2-3): DGGITQSPKYLFRKEGQNVTLSCEQNLNHDAMYWYRQDPGQGLRLIYYSQIVNDFQKGDIAEGYSVSREKKESFPLTVTSAQKNPTAFYLCASSRLASKLADTQYFGPGTRLTVL.

The chain combines TRBV5-8 with TRBJ1-2; 9 nucleotides match TRBD1. Germline trimming cut 5 bases from V and 6 bases from J; bases unmatched to any gene: 8. The CDR3 consists of 14 residues. Germline-derived CDR1 and CDR2 are SGHTS and YDEGEE. CDR3 nucleotide sequence: TGTGCCAGCAGAAGGGGACAGGGTCGCGATGGCTACACCTTC. Translated: CASRRGQGRDGYTF.

This chain uses TRBV29-1 with TRBJ1-1; TRBD1 is a possible D gene (6 bases). V dropped 7 bases and J dropped 1 base, with 16 bases sitting between them. Germline loops: CDR1 SQVTM, CDR2 ANQGSEA. The CDR3 has 14 residues. In nucleotides, the CDR3 is TGCAGCGCCCAACAGGGATCCGCGAACACTGAAGCTTTCTTT. Its translation is CSAQQGSANTEAFF.

This clone was found once. The genes are TRBV6-1 and TRBJ2-7, with D possibly being TRBD2 (7 bases). Germline CDR1 is MNHNS and CDR2 is SASEGT. V was cut by 2 bases and J by 2 bases, with 16 bases left in between. This CDR3 is built from 16 residues. The CDR3 DNA reads as TGTGCCAGCAGTGAAAGGGGGGGGAAGGGAGCCTACGAGCAGTACTTC. Protein: CASSERGGKGAYEQYF.

The chain recombines TRBV29-1 with TRBJ2-7; TRBD2 might be the D (5 bases). Germline values: CDR1 SQVTM, CDR2 ANQGSEA. V was clipped by 1 base and J by 1 base, with 8 bases between them. The CDR3 covers 13 residues. The CDR3 here is CSVEVEGSYEQYF. The CDR3 bases are TGCAGCGTTGAAGTCGAGGGTTCCTACGAGCAGTACTTC.

The chain carries TRBV7-3 and TRBJ1-1; D unresolved. CDR1 is SGHTA, CDR2 FQGTGA, per germline. CDR3 length: 14 amino acids. V was trimmed by 0 bases and J by 1 base, leaving 6 bases between them. CDR3 in amino acids: CASSLTTANTEAFF. As DNA, the CDR3 is TGTGCCAGCAGCTTAACCACAGCGAACACTGAAGCTTTCTTT.

This chain connects TRBV7-9 to TRBJ2-7; 8 positions agree with TRBD2. The CDR3 runs 14 residues. V was clipped by 1 base and J by 3 bases; unmatched bases: 2. CDR1 and CDR2 from the germline V gene are SEHNR and FQNEAQ (reference sequence). CDR3 in amino acids: CASSLVAGGYEQYF. For the CDR3, the DNA is TGTGCCAGCAGCTTAGTGGCGGGAGGCTACGAGCAGTACTTC.

This chain links TRBV5-5 with TRBJ2-3, with 7 nucleotides matching TRBD1. The CDR3 has 15 residues. The germline CDR1 and CDR2 sequences are SGHKS and YYEKEE (reference sequence). V gave up 5 bases and J gave up 6 bases; unmatched junction bases: 12. As DNA, the CDR3 is TGTGCCAGCAGTTACGGACAGGTTCCTGTGGATACGCAGTATTTT. Residues: CASSYGQVPVDTQYF.

The V and J genes are TRBV2 and TRBJ2-1; D call uncertain. Germline V gene sequence: CDR1 SNHLY, CDR2 FYNNEI. The V end was cut by 6 bases, the J end by 0 bases, with 21 bases between. The CDR3 has 18 residues. CDR3 nucleotide sequence: TGTGCCAGCAGCTTTGATGGGTCAACTACAAGCTCCTACAATGAGCAGTTCTTC. Its protein is CASSFDGSTTSSYNEQFF.

The chain uses TRBV30 and TRBJ2-5; D might be TRBD1 (7 bases). Trimming stripped 5 bases from V and 3 bases from J, with 13 bases between. Germline assignment: CDR1 GTSNPN and CDR2 SVGIG (reference sequence). The CDR3 has 13 residues. The CDR3 protein is CAWDRDSKETQYF. CDR3 in DNA: TGTGCCTGGGACAGGGACTCGAAAGAGACCCAGTACTTC.

This clone was seen once. This sequence joins TRBV28 and TRBJ2-5; D is possibly TRBD1 (6 bases). The J call may be in error: the DNA end matches TRBJ2-7 better. This CDR3 is built from 13 residues. CDR1 MDHEN and CDR2 SYDVKM come from the germline V gene. CDR3 loop: CASSLDRFYEQYF. The DNA for the CDR3 is TGTGCCAGCAGTTTAGACAGGTTCTACGAGCAGTACTTC.

CDR3 sequence (DNA): TGTGCCAGCAGCCTCGGACAGCCGCAGTATTTT. It translates to CASSLGQPQYF. The gene calls are TRBV14 and TRBJ2-3, with D tentatively TRBD1 (6 bases). The CDR3 consists of 11 residues. Germline assignment: CDR1 SGHDN and CDR2 FVKESK. V shed 4 bases and J shed 10 bases, with 9 bases lying between them.

This chain connects TRBV28 to TRBJ2-7; 8 positions agree with TRBD2. CDR1 is MDHEN, CDR2 SYDVKM, per germline. The CDR3 runs 15 residues. Losses at the gene ends were 5 bases for V and 3 bases for J; bases not matched to a gene: 9. The CDR3 bases are TGTGCCAGCAGTCTACAGCGGGAGCCCCGCTACGAGCAGTACTTC. It codes for CASSLQREPRYEQYF.

CDR3 in DNA: TGTGCCAGCAGTCCCCAGCCGCCCGAGAAGCGGTACTTC. This codes for CASSPQPPEKRYF. The genes are TRBV28 and TRBJ2-7; D is undetermined. Germline V gene data show CDR1 as MDHEN and CDR2 as SYDVKM. This CDR3 region has 13 residues. Trimming removed 5 bases from V and 12 bases from J, with 20 bases in between. Using reference TRBV28 and TRBJ2-7 for the parts outside the CDR3, the full variable domain is DVKVTQSSRYLVKRTGEKVFLECVQDMDHENMFWYRQDPGLGLRLIYFSYDVKMKEKGDIPEGYSVSREKKERFSLILESASTNQTSMYLCASSPQPPEKRYFGPGTRLTVT.

The chain links TRBV5-1 to TRBJ1-1; 8 bases are a match to TRBD1. CDR1 is SGHRS, CDR2 YFSETQ, per germline. The J segment lost 7 bases and the V segment lost 4 bases, leaving 6 bases of the junction unmatched. This CDR3 is 13 amino acids long. The CDR3 spells CASSPDRADEAFF. CDR3 nucleotide sequence: TGCGCCAGCAGCCCGGACAGGGCAGATGAAGCTTTCTTT.

The chain has TRBV5-4 and TRBJ2-7, with 10 bases fitting TRBD2. The CDR3 extends over 12 amino acids. Germline CDR1 reads SGHNT; CDR2 reads YYREEE (reference sequence). V shed 4 bases, J shed 7 bases, and the junction held 2 bases outside the gene matches. The CDR3 DNA sequence: TGTGCCAGCAGCCAGGGACTAGCGGAGCAGTACTTC. This encodes CASSQGLAEQYF. The variable domain in full, completed from reference TRBV5-4 and TRBJ2-7, reads ETGVTQSPTHLIKTRGQQVTLRCSSQSGHNTVSWYQQALGQGPQFIFQYYREEENGRGNFPPRFSGLQFPNYSSELNVNALELDDSALYLCASSQGLAEQYFGPGTRLTVT.